These T cell receptor beta chains were read from a single sample in a study of T cell clonotyping in hematopoietic cell transplantation. Repertoires were generated with immunoSEQ multiplex PCR, while TCRdb's copy carries only in-frame clones and drops some. The table includes 10,000 to 15,000 clones, about 80% detected once. The sample consisted of PBMCs, taken 100 days after allogeneic stem cell transplant. These receptors all stem from a female patient between 40 and 55 years old who had an allogeneic stem cell transplant from a related donor, so T cells may come from the graft donor. Some clones in this sample may be carry-over from other donors' samples. CDR3s include the opening cysteine and the closing phenylalanine or tryptophan. D genes are given only for firm matches. Size is stated for part of the rows, as once, few or many counts, or as a class when the clone is expanded.

DNA	CDR3	size	D	V	J
TGTGCCAGCAGTTCGCGGACGGGTAGATTATCCTACGAGCAGTACTTC	CASSSRTGRLSYEQYF	NA	NA	TRBV27	TRBJ2-7
TGCGCCAGCAGCCAAGATAGGAGGTCGGGGCTGTTTTTT	CASSQDRRSGLFF	NA	NA	TRBV4-1	TRBJ2-2
TGCGCCAGCAGCTTGAGTCTACCTTCGGGCGAGCAGTACTTC	CASSLSLPSGEQYF	NA	NA	TRBV5-1	TRBJ2-7
TGTGCCAGCAGCTTGGCCGACGGGTACGAGCAGTACTTC	CASSLADGYEQYF	NA	NA	TRBV5-4	TRBJ2-7
TGTGCCAGCAGCTTGGGCGGGGAGGGGTACGAGCAGTACTTC	CASSLGGEGYEQYF	once	TRBD2	TRBV11-3	TRBJ2-7
TGTGCCAGTAGTATAGGACTAGCGGGAGGACTCAGCTCCTACAATGAGCAGTTCTTC	CASSIGLAGGLSSYNEQFF	NA	TRBD2	TRBV19	TRBJ2-1
TGTGCCAGCAGTGAATATTATTTAGACAGGGGAAACTATGGCTACACCTTC	CASSEYYLDRGNYGYTF	NA	TRBD1	TRBV25-1	TRBJ1-2
TGCAGCGTCCTGACAGGAGCAAGCTACACCTTC	CSVLTGASYTF	NA	NA	TRBV29-1	TRBJ1-2
TGTGCCAGCAGTTACCCGGGACAGAACACTGAAGCTTTCTTT	CASSYPGQNTEAFF	NA	NA	TRBV6-6	TRBJ1-1
TGTGCCAGCAGCTTAGGGCCTTGGACTCCCTACAATGAGCAGTTCTTC	CASSLGPWTPYNEQFF	NA	NA	TRBV11-3	TRBJ2-1
TGTGCCAGCAGTTCCGGGCTCAGCTCCTACAATGAGCAGTTCTTC	CASSSGLSSYNEQFF	NA	NA	TRBV7-3	TRBJ2-1
TGTGCCAGCAGTTTGAGCAGGGGTTTTTCCTATGGCTACACCTTC	CASSLSRGFSYGYTF	NA	NA	TRBV27	TRBJ1-2
TGTGCCTGGAGGGTGGGCAGGGGGATCGACGAGCAGTACTTC	CAWRVGRGIDEQYF	NA	TRBD1	TRBV30	TRBJ2-7
TGTGCCAGCAGCGAGGAACCAGGAGATTATGGCTACACCTTC	CASSEEPGDYGYTF	NA	NA	TRBV2	TRBJ1-2
TGTGCCAGCAGTTACGGTTCAACTGAAGCTTTCTTT	CASSYGSTEAFF	NA	NA	TRBV6-5	TRBJ1-1